Each of the 21 T cell receptor beta chains below was sequenced from the same sample in a study of immune cell composition in non-small cell lung cancer. Normal lung was sampled as far from the tumour as possible, at least 3 cm. Some clones are missing from TCRdb's copy, which holds only in-frame ones; the method was immunoSEQ multiplex PCR. The table includes some 4,900 clones, 55% to 80% detected once. Sequencing was carried out using non-adjacent lung tissue. These receptor sequences come from a human donor with non-small cell lung cancer.

The chain's CDR3 is CASTPDRGLGYGYTF. Here the CDR3 DNA reads TGTGCCAGCACTCCGGACAGGGGGCTTGGTTATGGCTACACCTTC. The chain employs TRBV28 and TRBJ1-2; 11 bases line up with TRBD1. J was trimmed by 5 bases and V by 7 bases; bases with no gene match: 9. In germline, CDR1 is MDHEN, CDR2 SYDVKM. The CDR3 consists of 15 residues.

This sequence joins TRBV10-3 and TRBJ1-2; D remains ambiguous. The germline gives CDR1 ENHRY, CDR2 SYGVKD. The ends were cut back, 0 bases at V and 8 bases at J, with 13 bases in the middle. The CDR3 consists of 14 residues. CDR3 DNA: TGTGCCATCAGTGAGTCGGTCCCAACGGGAGGCTACACCTTC. Its protein is CAISESVPTGGYTF.

This chain joins TRBV6-1 and TRBJ2-6, with TRBD1 matching over 7 bases. The junction had 5 bases not matched to a gene; V was cut back by 4 bases and J by 2 bases. This CDR3 has 16 residues. The germline CDR1 and CDR2 sequences are MNHNS and SASEGT. CDR3 region: CASSVQGETGANVLTF. CDR3 bases: TGTGCCAGCAGTGTTCAGGGGGAGACTGGGGCCAACGTCCTGACTTTC.

The chain links TRBV7-9 to TRBJ2-2, with a weak D call TRBD1 (5 bases). Germline CDR1 is SEHNR and CDR2 is FQNEAQ (reference sequence). V gave up 2 bases and J gave up 3 bases, with 19 bases separating them. The CDR3 length is 18 residues. CDR3 nucleotide sequence: TGTGCCAGCAGCTTAATGCCGACAGCAATCCTTTACACCGGGGAGCTGTTTTTT. Encoded protein: CASSLMPTAILYTGELFF.

This chain links TRBV14 with TRBJ2-7; 8 nucleotides agree with TRBD1. CDR1 is SGHDN, CDR2 FVKESK, per germline. V gave up 4 bases and J gave up 1 base; unmatched junction bases: 6. CDR3 size: 15 residues. The CDR3 region is CASSLGTGRSYEQYF. The CDR3, as DNA: TGTGCCAGCAGCCTCGGGACAGGTCGTTCCTACGAGCAGTACTTC.

J is TRBJ1-2 and V is TRBV5-6; TRBD1 matches at 7 bases. CDR3 length equals 13 residues. Germline CDR1 is SGHDT and CDR2 is YYEEEE. Unmatched junction bases numbered 9, after V lost 5 bases and J lost 8 bases. CDR3: CASRTGAQRGYTF. The CDR3 nucleotides read TGTGCCAGCAGAACAGGGGCCCAGCGGGGCTACACCTTC. The whole variable domain, remainder taken from reference TRBV5-6 and TRBJ1-2, is DAGVTQSPTHLIKTRGQQVTLRCSPKSGHDTVSWYQQALGQGPQFIFQYYEEEERQRGNFPDRFSGHQFPNYSSELNVNALLLGDSALYLCASRTGAQRGYTFGSGTRLTVV.

The sample holds a few counts of this clone. The chain combines TRBV7-9 with TRBJ2-5, with D possibly being TRBD1 (5 bases). Germline CDR1 SEHNR, CDR2 FQNEAQ (reference sequence). The CDR3 contains 14 residues. Trimming left V 3 bases short and J 5 bases short, with 13 bases between. CDR3 region: CASSLMGQAETQYF. DNA of the CDR3: TGTGCCAGCAGCTTGATGGGGCAGGCTGAGACCCAGTACTTC.

The sample holds one count of this clone. V and J are TRBV5-6 and TRBJ1-2; 8 positions match TRBD1. The J segment lost 8 bases and the V segment lost 4 bases, leaving 10 bases of the junction unmatched. From germline, CDR1 is SGHDT and CDR2 YYEEEE. CDR3 size: 14 residues. CDR3 loop: CASSVTGGEGGYTF. CDR3 nucleotide sequence: TGTGCCAGCAGCGTCACAGGGGGAGAAGGCGGCTACACCTTC. The whole variable domain, filled in from reference TRBV5-6 and TRBJ1-2, reads DAGVTQSPTHLIKTRGQQVTLRCSPKSGHDTVSWYQQALGQGPQFIFQYYEEEERQRGNFPDRFSGHQFPNYSSELNVNALLLGDSALYLCASSVTGGEGGYTFGSGTRLTVV.

This chain uses TRBV28 with TRBJ2-5; D may be TRBD1 (6 bases). CDR1 MDHEN and CDR2 SYDVKM come from the germline V gene. This CDR3 is built from 13 residues. V lost 7 bases and J lost 4, with 13 bases in between. The DNA for the CDR3 is TGTGCCAGCAACAGGGATCCCACAGAGACCCAGTACTTC. It is translated as CASNRDPTETQYF.

On this clone: The junction does not match germline at one end; this may be a read error. The chain joins TRBV7-7 to TRBJ2-5; perhaps TRBD2 as D (5 bases). This CDR3 is 15 amino acids long. The germline V gene encodes CDR1 SSHAT and CDR2 FNYEAQ (reference sequence). CDR3 coding DNA: TGTGCTAGCAGCTTAGGCCTTAGCGCTCAAGAGACCCAGTACTTC. As protein: CASSLGLSAQETQYF.

In this sample, this clone is medium-sized. This chain joins TRBV6-5 and TRBJ2-3; TRBD2 agrees at 8 bases. The CDR3 length is 14 residues. Germline V gives CDR1 MNHEY, CDR2 SVGAGI. V trimming: 5 bases; J trimming: 4 bases; junction bases outside the gene matches: 5. The CDR3 nucleotides are TGTGCCAGCAGTGATAACGGGAGGGCAGATACGCAGTATTTT. Encoded protein: CASSDNGRADTQYF.

The chain joins TRBV19 to TRBJ2-7, with 12 bases lining up with TRBD1. Unmatched junction bases numbered 8, after V lost 4 bases and J lost 7 bases. CDR1 is LNHDA and CDR2 is SQIVND in the germline V gene (reference sequence). CDR3 length equals 15 residues. The CDR3 DNA sequence: TGTGCCAGTAGTACGGGGACAGGGGGCAGAAGGGAGCAGTACTTC. It is translated as CASSTGTGGRREQYF.

This rearrangement joins TRBV5-1 to TRBJ2-7, with TRBD1 matching 10 bases. There are 20 residues in the CDR3. V shed 1 base, J shed 3 bases, and the junction held 19 bases outside the gene matches. Germline CDR1 reads SGHRS; CDR2 reads YFSETQ. This chain's CDR3 is CASSLNRPGTGEGIIYEQYF. The CDR3 nucleotides are TGCGCCAGCAGCTTGAACCGTCCCGGGACAGGGGAAGGAATCATCTACGAGCAGTACTTC.

This clone was found once. The chain employs TRBV20-1 and TRBJ2-5; 10 bases align to TRBD1. The J call is uncertain, as TRBJ2-7 better fits the DNA end. CDR1 is DFQATT, CDR2 SNEGSKA, per germline (reference sequence). The length of the CDR3 is 11 residues. The CDR3 nucleotides are TGCAGTGGGGACAGGGGCGACGAGCAGTACTTC. It encodes CSGDRGDEQYF.

In this sample, this clone is medium-sized (0.01 to 0.1%). V usage is TRBV5-6 and J usage is TRBJ2-3, with 9 bases aligning to TRBD1. Trimming removed 4 bases from V and 2 bases from J; junction bases left unmatched: 5. Per germline, CDR1 SGHDT and CDR2 YYEEEE. This CDR3 spans 15 amino acids. The CDR3 loop is CASSGGTGPTDTQYF. CDR3 DNA: TGTGCCAGCAGCGGGGGGACAGGGCCCACAGATACGCAGTATTTT.

The genes are TRBV5-6 and TRBJ2-7; 10 bases align to TRBD1. V was pared by 3 bases and J by 7 bases, with 13 bases of the junction left unmatched. The germline V gene has CDR1 SGHDT and CDR2 YYEEEE. The CDR3 is 16 residues long. The chain's CDR3 is CASSYSGTGAPWEQYF. CDR3 nucleotide sequence: TGTGCCAGCAGCTACTCCGGGACAGGGGCACCCTGGGAGCAGTACTTC.

In DNA, the CDR3 is TGTGCCAGCAGCCGACAGGGGAACCAAGAGACCCAGTACTTC. Its protein is CASSRQGNQETQYF. The chain couples TRBV7-9 to TRBJ2-5; TRBD1 matches 8 bases. The CDR3 covers 14 residues. Trimming cost V 5 bases and J 0 bases; bases outside gene matches: 2. In germline, CDR1 is SEHNR, CDR2 FQNEAQ (reference sequence).

This chain uses TRBV6-5 with TRBJ1-2; TRBD1 matches at 10 bases. In germline, CDR1 is MNHEY, CDR2 SVGAGI. Trimming at V came to 0 bases and at J to 8 bases, leaving 6 bases not matched to a gene. The CDR3 has 15 residues. CDR3 coding DNA: TGTGCCAGCAGTTACTCAAGGACAGGGGGAGGAGGCTACACCTTC. As protein: CASSYSRTGGGGYTF.

This chain joins TRBV7-8 and TRBJ2-1; 7 nucleotides line up with TRBD1. Germline trimming cut 2 bases from V and 7 bases from J; bases unmatched to any gene: 11. There are 16 residues in the CDR3. Germline V CDR1 and CDR2: SGHVS, FQNEAQ. CDR3 nucleotide sequence: TGTGCCAGCAGCTTAAACGTCCGGGACAGAAGGAATGAGCAGTTCTTC. Encoded protein: CASSLNVRDRRNEQFF. The variable domain in full, completed from reference TRBV7-8 and TRBJ2-1, reads GAGVSQSPRYKVAKRGQDVALRCDPISGHVSLFWYQQALGQGPEFLTYFQNEAQLDKSGLPSDRFFAERPEGSVSTLKIQRTQQEDSAVYLCASSLNVRDRRNEQFFGPGTRLTVL.

The chain is built from TRBV18 and TRBJ1-1; D gene unclear. The CDR3 extends over 17 amino acids. CDR1 KGHSH and CDR2 LQKENI come from the germline V gene. V dropped 4 bases and J dropped 1 base, with 19 bases sitting between them. The CDR3 spells CASSLQAFGRANTEAFF. DNA of the CDR3: TGTGCCAGCTCACTACAAGCCTTCGGGAGGGCGAACACTGAAGCTTTCTTT.

V and J are TRBV5-1 and TRBJ2-7; TRBD1 matches 9 bases. The ends lost 0 bases at V and 7 bases at J; junction bases unmatched: 11. This CDR3 has 16 amino acids. Germline CDR1 is SGHRS and CDR2 is YFSETQ. The CDR3 protein is CASSLGRNRGLLEQYF. The CDR3 region has the DNA TGCGCCAGCAGCTTGGGACGAAACAGGGGGCTACTGGAGCAGTACTTC.